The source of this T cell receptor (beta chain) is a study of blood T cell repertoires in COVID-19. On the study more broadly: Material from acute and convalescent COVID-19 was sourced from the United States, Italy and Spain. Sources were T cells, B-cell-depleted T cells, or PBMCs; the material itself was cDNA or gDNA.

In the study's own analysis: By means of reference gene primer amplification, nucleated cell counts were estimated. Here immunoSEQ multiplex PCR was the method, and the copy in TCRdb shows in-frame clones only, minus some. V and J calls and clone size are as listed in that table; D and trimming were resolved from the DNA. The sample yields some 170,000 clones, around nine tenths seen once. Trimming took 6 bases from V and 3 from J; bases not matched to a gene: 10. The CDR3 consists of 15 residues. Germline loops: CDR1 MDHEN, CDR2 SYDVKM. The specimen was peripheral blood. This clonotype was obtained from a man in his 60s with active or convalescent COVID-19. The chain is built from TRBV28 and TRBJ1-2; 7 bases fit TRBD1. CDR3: CASSSGTADYYGYTF. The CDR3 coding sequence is TGTGCCAGCAGCTCCGGGACAGCAGATTACTATGGCTACACCTTC.